The rows below give T cell receptor beta chains drawn from one sample of a study of T-cell reconstitution after alpha-beta-depleted transplantation in children. TCRdb passed the PCR reads through MiXCR, listing each CDR3 protein once. Seen here are about 500,000 distinct CDR3 sequences, 30% to 35% observed once, and the top ten hold 2% to 2.5%. Specimen: PBMCs from the stem cell graft donor, collected from the stem cell graft. The source of these receptors is a human donor who donated a stem cell graft to a child with aplastic anemia. Both conserved end residues are part of each CDR3. The D gene is left open where the match is weak. Expanded clones get a size class; other rows say once, few or many, or leave the size out.

j_call d_call cdr3_length v_call clone_size cdr3_nt cdr3_aa
TRBJ2-1 TRBD1 16 TRBV10-3 . TGTGCCATCGGACCCATCCAGGGGGCGGGCTTCAATGAGCAGTTCTTC CAIGPIQGAGFNEQFF
TRBJ1-3 TRBD1 14 TRBV12-3/TRBV12-4 . TGTGCCATCGGGGACAGGGGATCAGGAAACACCATATATTTT CAIGDRGSGNTIYF
TRBJ2-1 TRBD2 16 TRBV18 few TGTGCCAGCTCACTGGGGGCTAGCGGGCCTTACAATGAGCAGTTCTTC CASSLGASGPYNEQFF
TRBJ2-5 TRBD1 14 TRBV5-6 . TGTGCCAGCAGCGCGACAGGGGTCCGGGAGACCCAGTACTTC CASSATGVRETQYF
TRBJ1-6 TRBD1 15 TRBV7-2 few TGTGCCAGCAGCCCCCGGACAGGAGAAGAGTCACCCCTCCACTTT CASSPRTGEESPLHF
TRBJ2-7 . 15 TRBV6-5 . TGTGCCAGCAGTTACGGCGCGGGAAGCTCCTACGAGCAGTACTTC CASSYGAGSSYEQYF
TRBJ1-5 . 15 TRBV6-1 . TGTGCCAGCAGCTCAGGAAGTCCCACCAATCAGCCCCAGCATTTT CASSSGSPTNQPQHF
TRBJ2-3 TRBD2 16 TRBV29-1 . TGCAGCGTTCATACCGGAGCTAGCGGCTACACAGATACGCAGTATTTT CSVHTGASGYTDTQYF
TRBJ1-1 . 14 TRBV30 . TGTGCCTGGAGTGTACGGGGCCGGAACACTGAAGCTTTCTTT CAWSVRGRNTEAFF
TRBJ2-7 . 10 TRBV20-1 few TGCAGTGCTATCCTAACGAGTCAGTACTTC CSAILTSQYF
TRBJ1-6 . 12 TRBV30 few TGTGCCTGGAGTGACAGAAATTCACCCCTCCACTTT CAWSDRNSPLHF
TRBJ1-5 . 17 TRBV10-2 few TGCGCCAGCAGTGAGTACGACAGCGGGAGTAGCAATCAGCCCCAGCATTTT CASSEYDSGSSNQPQHF
TRBJ2-7 TRBD2 15 TRBV12-3/TRBV12-4 . TGTGCCAGCAGTTTAGGGCTAGCGGGTAATTACGAGCAGTACTTC CASSLGLAGNYEQYF
TRBJ2-1 TRBD2 15 TRBV19 . TGTGCCAGTAGTTGGGGACTAGCGGGAGTTGAAGAGCAGTTCTTC CASSWGLAGVEEQFF
TRBJ2-3 . 10 TRBV7-8 few TGTGCCAGCGTCTCAGATACGCAGTATTTT CASVSDTQYF
TRBJ2-3 . 13 TRBV20-1 few TGCAGTGCTAGAGTCGGCTTTCAAGATACGCAGTATTTT CSARVGFQDTQYF
TRBJ2-1 TRBD1 14 TRBV5-4 . TGTGCCAGCAGCTTGAAGACAGGGGGCGGTGAGCAGTTCTTC CASSLKTGGGEQFF
TRBJ2-3 . 16 TRBV5-1 . TGCGCCAGCAGCTCCGTGGGGCAGAGTATCACAGATACGCAGTATTTT CASSSVGQSITDTQYF
TRBJ1-1 . 13 TRBV29-1 few TGCAGCGCGGGAGCAGGGCGAGGGACTGAAGCTTTCTTT CSAGAGRGTEAFF
TRBJ2-2 . 14 TRBV19 few TGTGCCAGTAGCACTACTTTTTCGACCGGGGAGCTGTTTTTT CASSTTFSTGELFF
TRBJ1-2 . 13 TRBV20-1 few TGCAGTGCTAGGGTCGCGATTAACTATGGCTACACCTTC CSARVAINYGYTF